Listed below are T cell receptor beta chains from one sample, sequenced in a study. One entry per CDR3 protein, called by TCRdb with MiXCR from the 5' RACE reads. The table lists 34,000 or so distinct CDR3 sequences, roughly a quarter of them singletons. The sample was tumor-infiltrating Tregs sorted from the breast tumor. The receptors shown here come from a female donor with breast cancer. CDR3s include the opening cysteine and the closing phenylalanine or tryptophan. Each record gives: CDR3 length, J gene, clone size, V gene, D gene, CDR3 protein, CDR3 DNA. A D gene is named only where the DNA matches it firmly. Clone sizes are given selectively: once, few, many, or a class where the clone is expanded.

len: 14
j_gene: TRBJ1-6
abundance: many
v_gene: TRBV5-1
d_gene: -
CDR3aa: CASSPGDGNSPLHF
CDR3nt: TGCGCCAGCAGCCCTGGGGACGGTAATTCACCCCTCCACTTT

len: 18
j_gene: TRBJ1-5
abundance: -
v_gene: TRBV20-1
d_gene: -
CDR3aa: CSAMGAGNVWWGNQPQHF
CDR3nt: TGCAGTGCTATGGGGGCAGGGAACGTTTGGTGGGGCAATCAGCCCCAGCATTTT

len: 15
j_gene: TRBJ2-1
abundance: many
v_gene: TRBV18
d_gene: -
CDR3aa: CASSPQGLSYNEQFF
CDR3nt: TGTGCCAGCTCACCACAGGGCCTCTCCTACAATGAGCAGTTCTTC

len: 17
j_gene: TRBJ2-3
abundance: -
v_gene: TRBV7-2
d_gene: TRBD2
CDR3aa: CASSSPSRDYARDTQYF
CDR3nt: TGTGCCAGCAGCTCGCCCTCTCGGGACTACGCCCGGGATACGCAGTATTTT

len: 14
j_gene: TRBJ2-3
abundance: many
v_gene: TRBV5-1
d_gene: -
CDR3aa: CASSLRSNPDTQYF
CDR3nt: TGCGCCAGCAGCTTGAGATCGAATCCAGATACGCAGTATTTT

len: 13
j_gene: TRBJ1-5
abundance: many
v_gene: TRBV6-5
d_gene: -
CDR3aa: CASSYGGNQPQHF
CDR3nt: TGTGCCAGCAGTTACGGAGGGAATCAGCCCCAGCATTTT

len: 13
j_gene: TRBJ2-7
abundance: -
v_gene: TRBV6-5
d_gene: -
CDR3aa: CASSYLQGSEQYF
CDR3nt: TGTGCCAGCAGTTACTTGCAGGGCAGCGAGCAGTACTTC

len: 15
j_gene: TRBJ1-2
abundance: few
v_gene: TRBV5-1
d_gene: TRBD1
CDR3aa: CASSLETGAYYGYTF
CDR3nt: TGCGCCAGCAGCTTGGAAACAGGGGCATACTATGGCTACACCTTC

len: 13
j_gene: TRBJ1-1
abundance: many
v_gene: TRBV9
d_gene: TRBD1
CDR3aa: CASSAGGGTEAFF
CDR3nt: TGTGCCAGCAGCGCAGGGGGTGGGACTGAAGCTTTCTTT

len: 15
j_gene: TRBJ1-6
abundance: medium-sized
v_gene: TRBV6-5
d_gene: -
CDR3aa: CASSYAGQSNSPLHF
CDR3nt: TGTGCCAGCAGTTACGCAGGACAGAGTAATTCACCCCTCCACTTT